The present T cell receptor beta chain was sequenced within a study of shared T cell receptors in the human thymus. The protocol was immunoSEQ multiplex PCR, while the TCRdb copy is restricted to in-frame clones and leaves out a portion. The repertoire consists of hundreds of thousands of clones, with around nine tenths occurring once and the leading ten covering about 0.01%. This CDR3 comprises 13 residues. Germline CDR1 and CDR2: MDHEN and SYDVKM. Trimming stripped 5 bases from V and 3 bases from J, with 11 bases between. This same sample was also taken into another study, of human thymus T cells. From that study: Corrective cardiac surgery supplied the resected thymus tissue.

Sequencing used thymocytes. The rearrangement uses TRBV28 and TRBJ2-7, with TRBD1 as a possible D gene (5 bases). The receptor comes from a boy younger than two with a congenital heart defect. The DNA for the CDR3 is TGTGCCAGCAGTGGGGTAAGGGGCTACGAGCAGTACTTC. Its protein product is CASSGVRGYEQYF.